Sequencing of this T cell receptor beta chain was carried out in a study of blood T cell repertoires in COVID-19. Overall study context: The United States, Italy and Spain supplied acute and convalescent COVID-19 samples. PBMCs, B-cell-depleted T cells, or T cells provided the cDNA or gDNA that made up the material.

Sequenced by immunoSEQ multiplex PCR; TCRdb stores in-frame clones only, minus some. The sample shows about 160,000 clones, approximately 86% of them seen only once. Trimming stripped 8 bases from V and 7 bases from J, with 18 bases between. Germline assignment: CDR1 MNHEY and CDR2 SVGAGI. This CDR3 is 13 amino acids long. The receptor comes from a woman aged 40 to 55 with COVID-19, enrolled during active disease. The material sequenced was peripheral blood. V and J are TRBV6-5 and TRBJ2-7, with D perhaps matching TRBD1 (6 bases). The CDR3 reads CASEDSQPLEQYF. CDR3 DNA: TGTGCCAGCGAGGACAGCCAGCCTCTGGAGCAGTACTTC.